This T cell receptor beta chain was captured by sequencing in a study of shared clonotypes between healthy human individuals. Study-wide background: Each donor had three CD4 naive, three CD4 memory, two CD8 naive and one CD8 memory plate.

A 200 ng quantity of DNA, tens of thousands of T cell genomes, went into the sorted-subset replicate PCRs. Only in-frame clones appear in the TCRdb table, and some are missing; sequencing was by immunoSEQ multiplex PCR. The sample shows 2 million to 2.5 million clones, 95% of them seen only once. This clone was found once. The TCR originated in a man aged 18-30 years in good health. Source material: naive CD4+ T cells sorted from blood. Subset meaning: CD45RA+ positively selected.

CDR3 nucleotide sequence: TGTGCCAGCACCATGACAGATAATTCACCCCTCCACTTT. Translating gives CASTMTDNSPLHF. The chain couples TRBV6-1 to TRBJ1-6, with a tentative D call TRBD1 (5 bases). V lost 7 bases and J lost 5, with 9 bases in between. The CDR3 contains 13 residues. Germline CDR1 is MNHNS and CDR2 is SASEGT.